The rows below give T cell receptor beta chains drawn from one sample of a study of identical twins. TCRdb independently ran MiXCR on the 5' RACE reads; one entry per CDR3 protein. In the table there are about 240,000 distinct CDR3 sequences, roughly 13% of which are singletons. The sample also formed part of further work on yellow fever vaccine responses in identical twins.

Sequencing input: memory (CD45RO+) T cells sorted from blood. The receptors stem from a woman aged 18-29 years in good health. Both conserved end residues are trimmed from each CDR3. Clone size is shown for a subset of rows, as once, few, many or a class of expanded clone.

cdr3_length v_call clone_size cdr3_aa
13 TRBV7-9 many ASSLGQGVNTEAF
14 TRBV20-1 - SARTLAGGTRNIQY
10 TRBV29-1 few SVVSGSEKLF
10 TRBV18 once ASSPKKETQY
12 TRBV6-5 many ASSYFGADTEAF
14 TRBV28 - ASRSSTGGNQETQY
11 TRBV12-3/TRBV12-4 - ASSLGVVNEQY
12 TRBV12-3/TRBV12-4 - ASRGTGINYEQY
15 TRBV29-1 many SVEPQRKRQGGNEQF
13 TRBV6-5 many ASSYSWTGVGEQY
14 TRBV5-6 few ASSPGYGQGTDTQY
12 TRBV7-2 few ASSARTGVYEQY
17 TRBV12-3/TRBV12-4 - ASSHPGTSGSFFYNEQF
12 TRBV6-1 - ASRRGTGNTEAF
13 TRBV6-4 few ASSDHPESTDTQY
12 TRBV29-1 - SVTGTSTTGELF
14 TRBV19 few ASSIGTSVDTGELF
13 TRBV11-3 few ASDLRDKFFHEQY
12 TRBV6-1 - ASGQGMKADTQY
15 TRBV7-9 - ASSKSAGRVMNTEAF
13 TRBV20-1 few SADPLKGQNQPQH
14 TRBV18 few ASSPLPLGRGLEQF
15 TRBV14 - ASSLPGVVAGPDEQF
13 TRBV20-1 many SARDVATGTQPQH
12 TRBV10-3 - AIYTGTGGTEAF
15 TRBV6-5 - ASSYSQGLAGDNEQF
10 TRBV5-4 few ASSPAWGELF
12 TRBV7-2 - ASQGLAGYNEQF
14 TRBV6-4 - ASSELGGSGTDTQY
10 TRBV7-2 few ASSSTLNTIY
12 TRBV28 many ASERGLGLNIQY